This T cell receptor beta chain stems from a study of chemoradiotherapy in HPV16-positive cancers. About the study: Two HPV16-positive patients' cells yielded candidate HPV-specific clones and common motifs.

Repeated repertoire sampling spanned the course of chemoradiotherapy. This clone turned up a few times. Its specificity is not known. V shed 4 bases and J shed 5 bases, with 12 bases lying between them. The CDR3 runs 14 residues. The germline CDR1 and CDR2 sequences are MGHRA and YSYEKL. Findings and caveats of the study: During treatment, candidate HPV-specific clones and E7-related motifs expanded in tumor. Functional assays defining HPV-specific T cells used only two HPV16-positive patients.

Using immunoSEQ multiplex PCR, the repertoire was profiled, and TCRdb retains in-frame clones only, with some absent. The table shows roughly 11,000 clones, with over 75% occurring only once. The sample here was taken from a patient who underwent chemoradiotherapy. This chain uses TRBV4-1 with TRBJ1-5, with D tentatively TRBD1 (5 bases). The sequence was obtained from a human donor with HPV-associated anogenital cancer. CDR3 in DNA: TGCGCCAGCAGCCCCGCCCCACAGGATCAGCCCCAGCATTTT. Protein sequence: CASSPAPQDQPQHF.